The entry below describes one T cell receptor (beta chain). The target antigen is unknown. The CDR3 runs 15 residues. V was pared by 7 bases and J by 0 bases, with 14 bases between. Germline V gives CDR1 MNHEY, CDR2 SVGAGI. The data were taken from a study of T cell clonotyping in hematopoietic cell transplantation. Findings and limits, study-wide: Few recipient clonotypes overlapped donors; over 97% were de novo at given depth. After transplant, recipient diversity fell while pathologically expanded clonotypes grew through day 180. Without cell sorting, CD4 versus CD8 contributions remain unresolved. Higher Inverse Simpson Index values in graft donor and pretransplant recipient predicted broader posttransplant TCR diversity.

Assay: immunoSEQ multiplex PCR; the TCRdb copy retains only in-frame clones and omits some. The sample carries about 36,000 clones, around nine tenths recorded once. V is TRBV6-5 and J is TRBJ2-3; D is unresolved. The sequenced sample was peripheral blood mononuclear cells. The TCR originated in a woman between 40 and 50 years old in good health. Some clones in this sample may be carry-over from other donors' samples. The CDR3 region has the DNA TGTGCCAGCACTAGACGCCCGACTAGCACAGATACGCAGTATTTT. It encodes CASTRRPTSTDTQYF.